The TCR beta chain described here comes from a study of blood T cell repertoires in COVID-19 (dated by TCRdb to about 2020). Regarding the study in general: Samples from collaborators originated in the United States, Italy and Spain and spanned both the acute and convalescent phases of COVID-19. The material from the prospective study consisted of cDNA or gDNA derived from T cells, B-cell-depleted T cells, or PBMCs. The dataset comprised deeply sampled blood TCRbeta repertoires from subjects exposed to, actively infected with, or recovered from COVID-19. The repertoires were made available in a free public database intended to serve as a resource for research on the immune response to SARS-CoV-2. Samples were obtained from the ongoing ImmuneRACE study (first 160 participants) and from 1,254 subjects provided by 6 global collaborators. Nearly every sample came with metadata listing a de-identified subject ID, COVID-19 status, age in years and sex. Where available, HLA class I and class II types were taken from metadata supplied by the sample provider and were not determined by assay-based typing. Beyond this particular receptor, the publication reports: Clinical and demographic metadata were provided uncurated, with the amount varying by source and participant.

TCRbeta CDR3 regions were amplified from genomic DNA using the immunoSEQ Assay, a bias-controlled multiplex PCR. The paper's processing steps were these. The number of nucleated cells in each sample was estimated by amplification of reference gene primers within the assay. To quantify the absolute abundance of each unique TCRbeta CDR3 rearrangement, sequence reads were collapsed and filtered. For each sample, productive Simpson clonality was calculated by taking the square root of Simpson's diversity index across productive rearrangements. The table was pulled from immuneACCESS by TCRdb, which kept in-frame rearrangements only. Such tables lose some clones; where checked, under half of the loss comes from unresolved V genes, and the rest has no known cause. V and J calls and clone size are those listed in that table; D and trimming were worked out from the DNA. The sample records 150,000 or so clones, around 82% of which are singletons. The top ten clonotypes cover 6% of the sample.

V was cut back by 4 bases and J by 1 base, leaving a gap of 19 bases between them. According to the germline V gene (reference sequence), CDR1 reads LGHDT and CDR2 reads YNNKEL. Inclusive of the bounding cysteine and phenylalanine, the CDR3 is 17 residues long. Kept here is only the CDR3 DNA, which spans 51 bases and is read in frame from base 1. A single count supports this clone. It lacks a known antigen. Per-base quality was not reported, and no clone a single base away is much larger than it. Participants in the prospective study were enrolled through a virtual design, were aged roughly 18 to 100 years, and lived in 20 to 30 United States geographic areas. To assign participants to cohorts, the prospective study relied on clinical history that participants themselves reported in a screening survey and a study questionnaire. Recovered participants in ImmuneRACE Cohort 3 were defined as having two consecutive negative NP/OP PCR tests, clearance from a healthcare professional, or resolution of symptoms. In the prospective study, mobile phlebotomists collected whole blood, serum and a nasopharyngeal or oropharyngeal swab from each participant. Prospective study participants could optionally give additional blood draws and questionnaires over an approximately two-month period. Blood samples from the prospective study were shipped frozen or at room temperature prior to DNA extraction.

The origin of this receptor is a man aged 35 to 55 who had recovered from COVID-19. The chain couples TRBV3-1 (or the pseudogene TRBV3-2) to TRBJ2-5, with a tentative D gene TRBD1 over 7 matching bases. Source material: PBMCs or T cells enriched from blood (not recorded which). The nucleotides are TGTGCCAGCAGCCCCGCGAGTCGGGGGACAGCCCAAGAGACCCAGTACTTC. Its coded protein is CASSPASRGTAQETQYF.